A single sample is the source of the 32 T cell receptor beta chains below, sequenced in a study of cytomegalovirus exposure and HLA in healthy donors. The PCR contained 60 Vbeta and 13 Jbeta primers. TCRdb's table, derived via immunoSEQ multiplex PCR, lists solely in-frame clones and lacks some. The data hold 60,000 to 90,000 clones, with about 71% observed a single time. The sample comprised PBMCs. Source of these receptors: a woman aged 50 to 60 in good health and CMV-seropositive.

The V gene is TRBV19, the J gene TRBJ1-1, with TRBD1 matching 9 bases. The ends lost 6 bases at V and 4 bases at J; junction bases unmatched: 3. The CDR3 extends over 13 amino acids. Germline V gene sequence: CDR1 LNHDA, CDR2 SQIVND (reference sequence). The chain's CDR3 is CASRRTGATEAFF. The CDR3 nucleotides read TGTGCCAGTAGACGGACAGGGGCCACTGAAGCTTTCTTT. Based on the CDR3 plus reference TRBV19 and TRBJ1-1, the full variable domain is DGGITQSPKYLFRKEGQNVTLSCEQNLNHDAMYWYRQDPGQGLRLIYYSQIVNDFQKGDIAEGYSVSREKKESFPLTVTSAQKNPTAFYLCASRRTGATEAFFGQGTRLTVV.

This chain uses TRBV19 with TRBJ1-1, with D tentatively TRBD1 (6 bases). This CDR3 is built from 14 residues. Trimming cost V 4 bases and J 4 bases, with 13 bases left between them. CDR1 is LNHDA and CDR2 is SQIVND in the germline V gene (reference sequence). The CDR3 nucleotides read TGTGCCAGTAGTACCGCAGGGGCCCGCACTGAAGCTTTCTTT. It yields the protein CASSTAGARTEAFF.

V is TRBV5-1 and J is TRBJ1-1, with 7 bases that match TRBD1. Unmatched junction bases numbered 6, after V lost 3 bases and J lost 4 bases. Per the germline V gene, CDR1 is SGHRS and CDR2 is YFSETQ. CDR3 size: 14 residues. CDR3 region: CASSSDRVGTEAFF. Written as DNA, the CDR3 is TGCGCCAGCAGCTCCGACAGGGTAGGCACTGAAGCTTTCTTT.

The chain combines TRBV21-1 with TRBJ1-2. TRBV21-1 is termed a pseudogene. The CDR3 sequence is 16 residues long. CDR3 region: CASSKVTLRAAYGYTF. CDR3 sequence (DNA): TGTGCCAGCAGCAAAGTTACCCTGAGAGCGGCCTATGGCTACACCTTC.

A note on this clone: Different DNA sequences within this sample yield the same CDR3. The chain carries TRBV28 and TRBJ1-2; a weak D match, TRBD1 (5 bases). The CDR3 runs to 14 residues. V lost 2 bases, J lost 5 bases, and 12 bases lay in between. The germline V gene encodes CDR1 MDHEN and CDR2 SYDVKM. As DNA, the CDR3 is TGTGCCAGCAGTTTAGGGGGTGCGGGGTATGGCTACACCTTC. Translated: CASSLGGAGYGYTF.

The CDR3 sequence: CASSAGTGGFETQYF. Written as DNA, the CDR3 is TGTGCCAGCAGCGCCGGGACAGGGGGTTTTGAGACCCAGTACTTC. The chain combines TRBV6-4 with TRBJ2-5; the match to TRBD1 covers 11 bases. Germline V lookup: CDR1 MRHNA, CDR2 SNTAGT. The CDR3 is 15 amino acids. Trimming took 6 bases from V and 5 from J; bases not matched to a gene: 8.

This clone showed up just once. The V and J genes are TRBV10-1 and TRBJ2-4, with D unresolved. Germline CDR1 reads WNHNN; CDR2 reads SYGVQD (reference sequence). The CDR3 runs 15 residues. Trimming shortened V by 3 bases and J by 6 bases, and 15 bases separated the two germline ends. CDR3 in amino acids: CASSEYSNEGNIQYF. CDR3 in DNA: TGCGCCAGCAGTGAATACAGCAACGAAGGAAACATTCAGTACTTC.

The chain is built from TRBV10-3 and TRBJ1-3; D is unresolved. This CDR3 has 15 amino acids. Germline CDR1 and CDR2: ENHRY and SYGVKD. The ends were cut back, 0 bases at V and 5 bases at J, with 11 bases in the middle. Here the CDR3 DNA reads TGTGCCATCAGTGAGTCGAGTTCGTTCCGAAACACCATATATTTT. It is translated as CAISESSSFRNTIYF.

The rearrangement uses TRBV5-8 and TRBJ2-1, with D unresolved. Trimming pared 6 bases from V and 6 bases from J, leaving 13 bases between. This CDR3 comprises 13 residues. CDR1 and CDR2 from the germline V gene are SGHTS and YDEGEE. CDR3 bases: TGTGCCAGCAAGCAGGCCATGAGCAATGAGCAGTTCTTC. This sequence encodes CASKQAMSNEQFF.

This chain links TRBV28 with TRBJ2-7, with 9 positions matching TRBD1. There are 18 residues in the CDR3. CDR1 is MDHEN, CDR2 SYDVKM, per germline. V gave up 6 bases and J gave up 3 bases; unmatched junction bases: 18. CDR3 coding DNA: TGTGCCAGCAGCCTCGACAGGGGGTCGATTATTCTGAGCTACGAGCAGTACTTC. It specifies CASSLDRGSIILSYEQYF.

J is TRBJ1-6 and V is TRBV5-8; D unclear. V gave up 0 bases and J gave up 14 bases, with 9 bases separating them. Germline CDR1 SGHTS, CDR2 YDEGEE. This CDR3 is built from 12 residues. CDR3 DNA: TGTGCCAGCAGCTTGGACGGGAGGACCCTCCACTTT. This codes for CASSLDGRTLHF.

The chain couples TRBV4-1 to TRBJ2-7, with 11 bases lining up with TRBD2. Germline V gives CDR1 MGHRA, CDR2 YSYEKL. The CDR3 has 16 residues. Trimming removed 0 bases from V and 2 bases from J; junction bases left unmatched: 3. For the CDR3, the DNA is TGCGCCAGCAGCCAAGAGGCTAGCGGGGGGACCTACGAGCAGTACTTC. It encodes CASSQEASGGTYEQYF.

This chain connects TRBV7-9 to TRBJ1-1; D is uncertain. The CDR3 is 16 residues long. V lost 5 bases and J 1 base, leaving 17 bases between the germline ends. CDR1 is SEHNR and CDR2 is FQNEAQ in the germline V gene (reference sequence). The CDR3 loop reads CASSLGRSGRNTEAFF. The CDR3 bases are TGTGCCAGCAGCCTAGGGCGTTCGGGGAGGAACACTGAAGCTTTCTTT.

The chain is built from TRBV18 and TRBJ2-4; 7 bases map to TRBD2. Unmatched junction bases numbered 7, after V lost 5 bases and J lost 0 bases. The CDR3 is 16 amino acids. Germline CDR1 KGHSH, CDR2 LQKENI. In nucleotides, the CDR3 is TGTGCCAGCTCAGGATTGCTAGCGGTAGCCAAAAACATTCAGTACTTC. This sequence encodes CASSGLLAVAKNIQYF.

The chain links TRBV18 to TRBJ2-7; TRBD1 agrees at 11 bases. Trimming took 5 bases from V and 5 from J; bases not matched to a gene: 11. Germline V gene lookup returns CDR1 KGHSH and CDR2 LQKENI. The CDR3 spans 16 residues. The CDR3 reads CASSTPGQGDRDEQYF. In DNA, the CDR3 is TGTGCCAGCTCAACTCCGGGACAGGGGGATCGCGACGAGCAGTACTTC.

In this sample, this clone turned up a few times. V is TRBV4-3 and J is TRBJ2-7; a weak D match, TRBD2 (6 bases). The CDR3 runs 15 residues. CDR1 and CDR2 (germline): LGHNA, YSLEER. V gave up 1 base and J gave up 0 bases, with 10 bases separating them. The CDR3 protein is CASSQGRRGSYEQYF. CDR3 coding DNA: TGCGCCAGCAGCCAAGGTCGGCGGGGCTCCTACGAGCAGTACTTC.

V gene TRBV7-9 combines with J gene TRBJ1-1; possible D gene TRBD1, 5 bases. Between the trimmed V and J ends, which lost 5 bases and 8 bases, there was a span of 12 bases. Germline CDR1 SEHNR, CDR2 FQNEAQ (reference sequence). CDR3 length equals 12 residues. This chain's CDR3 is CASSTRQLEAFF. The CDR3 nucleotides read TGTGCCAGCAGCACCCGACAGCTCGAAGCTTTCTTT. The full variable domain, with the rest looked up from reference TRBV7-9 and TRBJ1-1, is DTGVSQNPRHKITKRGQNVTFRCDPISEHNRLYWYRQTLGQGPEFLTYFQNEAQLEKSRLLSDRFSAERPKGSFSTLEIQRTEQGDSAMYLCASSTRQLEAFFGQGTRLTVV.

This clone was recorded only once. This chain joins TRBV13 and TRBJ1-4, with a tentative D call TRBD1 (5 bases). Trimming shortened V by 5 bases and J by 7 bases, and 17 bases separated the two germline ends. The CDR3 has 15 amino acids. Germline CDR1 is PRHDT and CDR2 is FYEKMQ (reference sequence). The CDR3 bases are TGTGCCAGCAGCCCCCGGAACGGGCAGGGTGAAAAACTGTTTTTT. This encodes CASSPRNGQGEKLFF. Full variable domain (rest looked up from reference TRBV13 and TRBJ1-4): AAGVIQSPRHLIKEKRETATLKCYPIPRHDTVYWYQQGPGQDPQFLISFYEKMQSDKGSIPDRFSAQQFSDYHSELNMSSLELGDSALYFCASSPRNGQGEKLFFGSGTQLSVL.

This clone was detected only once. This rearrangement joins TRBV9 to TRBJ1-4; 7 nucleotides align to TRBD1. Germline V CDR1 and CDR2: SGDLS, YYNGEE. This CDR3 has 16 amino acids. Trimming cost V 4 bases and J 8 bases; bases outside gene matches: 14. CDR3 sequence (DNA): TGTGCCAGCAGCCCTAGACAGGGCGGAGAGGGCGAAAAACTGTTTTTT. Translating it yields CASSPRQGGEGEKLFF.

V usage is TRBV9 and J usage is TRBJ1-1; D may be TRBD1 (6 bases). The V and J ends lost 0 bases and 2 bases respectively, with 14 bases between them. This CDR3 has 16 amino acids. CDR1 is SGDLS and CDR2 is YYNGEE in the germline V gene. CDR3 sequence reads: CASSVGTGTTNTEAFF. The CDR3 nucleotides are TGTGCCAGCAGCGTAGGTACCGGGACAACCAACACTGAAGCTTTCTTT.

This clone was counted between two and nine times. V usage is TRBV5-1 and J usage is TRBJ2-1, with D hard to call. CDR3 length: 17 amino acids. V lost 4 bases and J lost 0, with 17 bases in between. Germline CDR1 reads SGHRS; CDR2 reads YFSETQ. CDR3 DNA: TGCGCCAGCAGCCCCCGCCTCTTCTTGAGCTCCTACAATGAGCAGTTCTTC. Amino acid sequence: CASSPRLFLSSYNEQFF.

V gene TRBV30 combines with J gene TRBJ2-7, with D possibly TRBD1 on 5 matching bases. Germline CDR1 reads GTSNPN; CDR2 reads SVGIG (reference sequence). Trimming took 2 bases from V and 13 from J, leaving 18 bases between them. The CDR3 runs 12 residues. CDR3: CAWSRRQSGIYF. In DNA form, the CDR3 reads TGTGCCTGGAGTCGGAGACAGTCAGGTATATACTTC.

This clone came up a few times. The CDR3 region has the DNA TGTGCCAGCAGCCAGGGTCGAGGTGGCTACACCTTC. The encoded protein is CASSQGRGGYTF. The rearrangement joins TRBV7-9 to TRBJ1-2, with a possible D match to TRBD1 (5 bases). V dropped 5 bases and J dropped 7 bases, with 11 bases sitting between them. Looked up from germline, CDR1 is SEHNR and CDR2 is FQNEAQ (reference sequence). This CDR3 has 12 residues.

As DNA, the CDR3 is TGTGCCAGCAGCTTAACGGCGGGTCGCACAGATACGCAGTATTTT. It specifies CASSLTAGRTDTQYF. The chain couples TRBV7-3 to TRBJ2-3; possibly TRBD2 for D (5 bases). V was trimmed by 0 bases and J by 1 base, leaving 8 bases between them. Germline-derived CDR1 and CDR2 are SGHTA and FQGTGA. The CDR3 consists of 15 residues. The full variable domain, in which reference TRBV7-3 and TRBJ2-3 provide the parts outside the CDR3, is GAGVSQTPSNKVTEKGKYVELRCDPISGHTALYWYRQSLGQGPEFLIYFQGTGAADDSGLPNDRFFAVRPEGSVSTLKIQRTERGDSAVYLCASSLTAGRTDTQYFGPGTRLTVL.

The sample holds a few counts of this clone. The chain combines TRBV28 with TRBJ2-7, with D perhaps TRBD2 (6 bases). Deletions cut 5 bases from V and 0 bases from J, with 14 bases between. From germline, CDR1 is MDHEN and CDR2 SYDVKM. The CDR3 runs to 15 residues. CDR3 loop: CASSPRRAFSYEQYF. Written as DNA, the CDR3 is TGTGCCAGCAGTCCACGGAGGGCTTTCTCCTACGAGCAGTACTTC.

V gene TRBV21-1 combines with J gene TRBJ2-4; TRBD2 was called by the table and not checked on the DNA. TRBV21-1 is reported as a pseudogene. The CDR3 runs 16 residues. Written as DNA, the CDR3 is TGTGCCAGCACCTCCAGCCGGGTGAGAGCCAAAAACATTCAGTACTTC. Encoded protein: CASTSSRVRAKNIQYF.

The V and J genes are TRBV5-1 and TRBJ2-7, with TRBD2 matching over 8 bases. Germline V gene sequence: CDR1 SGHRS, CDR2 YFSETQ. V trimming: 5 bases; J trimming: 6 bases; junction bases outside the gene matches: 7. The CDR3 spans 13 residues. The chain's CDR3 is CASSPNLAGEQYF. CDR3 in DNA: TGCGCCAGCAGTCCTAACCTAGCGGGCGAGCAGTACTTC.

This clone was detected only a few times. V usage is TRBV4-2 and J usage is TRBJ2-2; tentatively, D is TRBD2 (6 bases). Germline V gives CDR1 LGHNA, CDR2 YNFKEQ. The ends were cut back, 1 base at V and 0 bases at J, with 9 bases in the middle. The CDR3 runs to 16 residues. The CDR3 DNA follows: TGTGCCAGCAGCCAAGTCGGCGGGGCGAACACCGGGGAGCTGTTTTTT. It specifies CASSQVGGANTGELFF.

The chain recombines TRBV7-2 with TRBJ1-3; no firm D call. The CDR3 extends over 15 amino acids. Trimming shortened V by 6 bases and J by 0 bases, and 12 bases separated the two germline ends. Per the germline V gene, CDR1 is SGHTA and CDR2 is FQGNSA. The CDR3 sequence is CASRATISSGNTIYF. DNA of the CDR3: TGTGCCAGCAGAGCCACTATAAGCTCTGGAAACACCATATATTTT.

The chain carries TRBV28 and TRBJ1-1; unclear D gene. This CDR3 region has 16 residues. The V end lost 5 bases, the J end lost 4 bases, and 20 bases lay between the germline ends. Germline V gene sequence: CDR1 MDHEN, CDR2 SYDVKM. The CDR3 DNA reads TGTGCCAGCAGTCTCGAGGGCGGGGTCGTTGGCACTGAAGCTTTCTTT. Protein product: CASSLEGGVVGTEAFF. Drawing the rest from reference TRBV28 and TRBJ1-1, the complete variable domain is DVKVTQSSRYLVKRTGEKVFLECVQDMDHENMFWYRQDPGLGLRLIYFSYDVKMKEKGDIPEGYSVSREKKERFSLILESASTNQTSMYLCASSLEGGVVGTEAFFGQGTRLTVV.

This CDR3 is CASSRPGTKNTF. The CDR3 DNA is TGTGCCAGCAGTAGGCCCGGGACAAAGAACACCTTC. The V gene is TRBV28, the J gene TRBJ1-2, with TRBD1 as a possible D gene (6 bases). Germline assignment: CDR1 MDHEN and CDR2 SYDVKM. The CDR3 has 12 amino acids. The V gene lost 5 bases and the J gene lost 12 bases, with 16 bases spanning the gap.

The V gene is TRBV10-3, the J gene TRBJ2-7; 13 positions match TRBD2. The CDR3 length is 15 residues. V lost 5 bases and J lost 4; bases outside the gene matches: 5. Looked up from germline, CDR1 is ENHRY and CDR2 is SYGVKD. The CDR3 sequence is CAISRTSGSRYEQYF. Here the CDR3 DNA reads TGTGCCATCAGTCGGACTAGCGGGAGTAGGTACGAGCAGTACTTC.